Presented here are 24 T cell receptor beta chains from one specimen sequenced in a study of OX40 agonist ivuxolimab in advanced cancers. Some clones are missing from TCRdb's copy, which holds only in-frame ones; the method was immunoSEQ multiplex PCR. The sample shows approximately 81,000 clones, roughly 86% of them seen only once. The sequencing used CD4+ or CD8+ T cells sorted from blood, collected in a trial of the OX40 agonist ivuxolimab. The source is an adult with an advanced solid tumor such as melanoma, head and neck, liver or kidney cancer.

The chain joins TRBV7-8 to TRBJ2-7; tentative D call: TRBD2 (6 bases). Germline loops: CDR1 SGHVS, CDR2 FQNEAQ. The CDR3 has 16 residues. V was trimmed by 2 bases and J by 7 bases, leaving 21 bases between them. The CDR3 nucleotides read TGTGCCAGCAGCTTACAGTCCGCTACGGGAGCTCGAGAGCAGTACTTC. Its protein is CASSLQSATGAREQYF. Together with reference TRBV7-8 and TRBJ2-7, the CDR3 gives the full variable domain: GAGVSQSPRYKVAKRGQDVALRCDPISGHVSLFWYQQALGQGPEFLTYFQNEAQLDKSGLPSDRFFAERPEGSVSTLKIQRTQQEDSAVYLCASSLQSATGAREQYFGPGTRLTVT.

The CDR3 loop reads CASSLDHGSGSPLHF. In DNA form, the CDR3 reads TGTGCCAGCAGCTTAGACCACGGGTCAGGATCACCCCTCCACTTT. This chain connects TRBV7-6 to TRBJ1-6, with D unresolved. CDR3 length: 15 residues. Trimming pared 1 base from V and 10 bases from J, leaving 14 bases between. Looked up from germline, CDR1 is SGHVS and CDR2 is FNYEAQ.

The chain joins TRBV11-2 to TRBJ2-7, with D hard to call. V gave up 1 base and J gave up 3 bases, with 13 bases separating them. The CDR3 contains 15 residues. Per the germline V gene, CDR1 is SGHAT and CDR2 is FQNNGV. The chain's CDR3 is CASSLGQIPHYEQYF. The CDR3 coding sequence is TGTGCCAGCAGCTTAGGGCAGATACCTCACTACGAGCAGTACTTC.

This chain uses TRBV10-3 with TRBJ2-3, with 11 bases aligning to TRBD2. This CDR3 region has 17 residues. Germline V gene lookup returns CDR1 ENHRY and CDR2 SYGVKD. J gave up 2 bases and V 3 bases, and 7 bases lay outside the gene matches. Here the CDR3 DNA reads TGTGCCATCAGTGAAAGGGGGACTAGCGGACTCACAGATACGCAGTATTTT. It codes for CAISERGTSGLTDTQYF.

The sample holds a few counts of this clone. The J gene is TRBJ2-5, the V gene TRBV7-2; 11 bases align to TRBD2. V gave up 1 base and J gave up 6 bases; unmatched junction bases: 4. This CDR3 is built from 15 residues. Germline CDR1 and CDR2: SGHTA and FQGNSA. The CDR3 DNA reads TGTGCCAGCAGCTTAGGACTAGCGGGGATAAAGACCCAGTACTTC. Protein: CASSLGLAGIKTQYF.

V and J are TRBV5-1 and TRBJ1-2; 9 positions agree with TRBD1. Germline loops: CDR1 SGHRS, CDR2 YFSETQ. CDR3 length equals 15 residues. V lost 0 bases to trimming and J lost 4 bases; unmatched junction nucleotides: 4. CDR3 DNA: TGCGCCAGCAGCTTGGACCCGGGACAGGGCTATGGCTACACCTTC. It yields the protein CASSLDPGQGYGYTF. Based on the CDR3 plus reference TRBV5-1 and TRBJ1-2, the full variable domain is KAGVTQTPRYLIKTRGQQVTLSCSPISGHRSVSWYQQTPGQGLQFLFEYFSETQRNKGNFPGRFSGRQFSNSRSEMNVSTLELGDSALYLCASSLDPGQGYGYTFGSGTRLTVV.

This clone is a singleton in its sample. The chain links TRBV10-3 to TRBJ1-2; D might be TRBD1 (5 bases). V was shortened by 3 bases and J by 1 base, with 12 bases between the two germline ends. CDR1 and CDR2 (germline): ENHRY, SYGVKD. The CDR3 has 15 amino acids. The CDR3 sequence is CAISDLGAVNYGYTF. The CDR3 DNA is TGTGCCATCAGTGATTTAGGGGCGGTTAACTATGGCTACACCTTC.

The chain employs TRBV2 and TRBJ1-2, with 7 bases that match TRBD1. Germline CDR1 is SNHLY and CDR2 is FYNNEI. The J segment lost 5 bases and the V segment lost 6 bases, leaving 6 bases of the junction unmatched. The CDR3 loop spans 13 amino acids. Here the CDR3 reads CASSDRAEYGYTF. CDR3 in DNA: TGTGCCAGCAGCGACAGGGCGGAGTATGGCTACACCTTC. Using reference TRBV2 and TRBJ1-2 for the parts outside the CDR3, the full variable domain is EPEVTQTPSHQVTQMGQEVILRCVPISNHLYFYWYRQILGQKVEFLVSFYNNEISEKSEIFDDQFSVERPDGSNFTLKIRSTKLEDSAMYFCASSDRAEYGYTFGSGTRLTVV.

CDR3 amino acids: CASSEGALQTQYF. Written as DNA, the CDR3 is TGTGCCAGCAGTGAAGGTGCGTTGCAGACCCAGTACTTC. The V call is TRBV6-1, the J call TRBJ2-5, with D hard to call. Germline assignment: CDR1 MNHNS and CDR2 SASEGT. This CDR3 region has 13 residues. Trimming took off 1 base at V and 6 bases at J, with 9 bases between the two ends.

This chain's CDR3 is CASSVASGNYGYTF. CDR3 DNA sequence: TGTGCCAGCAGCGTAGCTTCGGGTAACTATGGCTACACCTTC. The chain couples TRBV9 to TRBJ1-2; no clear D. Germline CDR1 reads SGDLS; CDR2 reads YYNGEE. This CDR3 contains 14 residues. Trimming removed 0 bases from V and 1 base from J, with 7 bases in between.

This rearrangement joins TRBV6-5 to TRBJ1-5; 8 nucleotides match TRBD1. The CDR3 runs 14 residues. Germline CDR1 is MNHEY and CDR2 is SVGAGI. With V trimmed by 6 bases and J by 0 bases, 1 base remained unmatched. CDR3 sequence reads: CASSDRGSNQPQHF. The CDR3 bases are TGTGCCAGCAGCGACAGGGGTAGCAATCAGCCCCAGCATTTT.

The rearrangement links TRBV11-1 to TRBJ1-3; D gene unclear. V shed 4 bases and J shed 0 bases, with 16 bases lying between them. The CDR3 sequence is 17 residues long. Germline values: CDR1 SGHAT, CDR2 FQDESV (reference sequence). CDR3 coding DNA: TGTGCCAGCAGCTCCGGTAGGGCGATCTCCTCTGGAAACACCATATATTTT. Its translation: CASSSGRAISSGNTIYF.

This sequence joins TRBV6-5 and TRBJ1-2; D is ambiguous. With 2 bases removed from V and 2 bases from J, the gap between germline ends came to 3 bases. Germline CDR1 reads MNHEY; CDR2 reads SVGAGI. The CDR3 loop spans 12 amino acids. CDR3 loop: CASSYQNYGYTF. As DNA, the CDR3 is TGTGCCAGCAGTTACCAGAACTATGGCTACACCTTC.

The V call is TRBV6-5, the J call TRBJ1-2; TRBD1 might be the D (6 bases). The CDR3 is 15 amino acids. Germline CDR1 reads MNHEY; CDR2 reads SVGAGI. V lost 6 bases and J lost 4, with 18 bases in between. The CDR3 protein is CASRELPSDSYGYTF. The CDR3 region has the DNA TGTGCCAGCAGGGAGCTCCCGTCGGACAGCTATGGCTACACCTTC.

The CDR3 region is CASSSRPGTDTQYF. Here the CDR3 DNA reads TGTGCCAGCAGCTCTCGACCCGGCACAGATACGCAGTATTTT. The chain uses TRBV7-2 and TRBJ2-3; D not resolved. V was shortened by 4 bases and J by 1 base, with 9 bases between the two germline ends. CDR3 length: 14 amino acids. The germline gives CDR1 SGHTA, CDR2 FQGNSA.

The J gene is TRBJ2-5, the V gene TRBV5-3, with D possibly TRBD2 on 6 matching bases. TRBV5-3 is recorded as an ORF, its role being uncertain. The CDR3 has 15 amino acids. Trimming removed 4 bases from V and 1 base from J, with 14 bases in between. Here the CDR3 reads CARSPGVLLQETQYF. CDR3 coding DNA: TGTGCCAGAAGCCCGGGGGTGCTCCTCCAAGAGACCCAGTACTTC.

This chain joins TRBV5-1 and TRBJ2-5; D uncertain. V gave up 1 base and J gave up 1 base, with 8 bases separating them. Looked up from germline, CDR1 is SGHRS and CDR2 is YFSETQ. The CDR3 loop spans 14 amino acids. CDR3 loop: CASSLLSSQETQYF. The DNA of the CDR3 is TGCGCCAGCAGCTTGTTATCTTCCCAAGAGACCCAGTACTTC.

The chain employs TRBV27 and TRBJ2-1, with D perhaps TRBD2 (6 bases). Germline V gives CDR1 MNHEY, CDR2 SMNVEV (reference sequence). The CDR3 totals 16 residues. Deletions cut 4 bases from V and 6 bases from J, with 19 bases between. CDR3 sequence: CASSSLAVLRGNEQFF. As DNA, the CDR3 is TGTGCCAGCAGTTCTTTAGCAGTCTTGCGGGGCAATGAGCAGTTCTTC.

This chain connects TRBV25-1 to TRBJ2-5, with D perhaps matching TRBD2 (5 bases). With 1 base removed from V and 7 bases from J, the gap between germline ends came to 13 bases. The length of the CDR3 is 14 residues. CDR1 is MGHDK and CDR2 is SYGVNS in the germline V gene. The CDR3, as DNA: TGTGCCAGCAGTGAATTAGGGTTTGAGGGGACCCAGTACTTC. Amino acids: CASSELGFEGTQYF.

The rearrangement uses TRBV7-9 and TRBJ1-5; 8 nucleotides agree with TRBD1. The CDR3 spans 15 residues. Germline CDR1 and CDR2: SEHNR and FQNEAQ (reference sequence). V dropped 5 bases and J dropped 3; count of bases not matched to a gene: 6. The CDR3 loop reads CASSPGTGNNQPQHF. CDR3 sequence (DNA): TGTGCCAGCAGCCCAGGGACAGGAAACAATCAGCCCCAGCATTTT.

This CDR3 reads CASSLGAGPMLNTEAFF. CDR3 coding DNA: TGTGCCAGCAGCTTGGGGGCAGGCCCGATGTTGAACACTGAAGCTTTCTTT. The chain employs TRBV5-4 and TRBJ1-1; D unclear. Looked up from germline, CDR1 is SGHNT and CDR2 is YYREEE (reference sequence). V dropped 0 bases and J dropped 0 bases, with 15 bases sitting between them. This CDR3 region has 17 residues.

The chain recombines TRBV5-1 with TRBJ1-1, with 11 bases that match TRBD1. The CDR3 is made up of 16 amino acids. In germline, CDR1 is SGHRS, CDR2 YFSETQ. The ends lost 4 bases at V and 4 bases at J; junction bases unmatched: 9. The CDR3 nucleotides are TGCGCCAGCAGCCCCTGGGGACAGGGGGGAGGCACTGAAGCTTTCTTT. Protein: CASSPWGQGGGTEAFF. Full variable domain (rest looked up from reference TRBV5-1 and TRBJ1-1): KAGVTQTPRYLIKTRGQQVTLSCSPISGHRSVSWYQQTPGQGLQFLFEYFSETQRNKGNFPGRFSGRQFSNSRSEMNVSTLELGDSALYLCASSPWGQGGGTEAFFGQGTRLTVV.

CDR3 coding DNA: TGTGCCAGCAGCGCCCTGAACACTGAAGCTTTCTTT. It encodes CASSALNTEAFF. The chain recombines TRBV9 with TRBJ1-1, with D hard to call. Germline V gene lookup returns CDR1 SGDLS and CDR2 YYNGEE. V lost 3 bases and J 0 bases, leaving 3 bases between the germline ends. The CDR3 consists of 12 residues.

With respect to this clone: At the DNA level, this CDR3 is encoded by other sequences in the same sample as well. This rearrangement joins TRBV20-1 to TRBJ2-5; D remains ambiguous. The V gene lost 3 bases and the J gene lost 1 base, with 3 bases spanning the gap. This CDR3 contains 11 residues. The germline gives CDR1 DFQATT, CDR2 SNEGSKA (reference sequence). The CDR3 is CSASTQETQYF. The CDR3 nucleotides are TGCAGTGCTAGTACCCAAGAGACCCAGTACTTC.